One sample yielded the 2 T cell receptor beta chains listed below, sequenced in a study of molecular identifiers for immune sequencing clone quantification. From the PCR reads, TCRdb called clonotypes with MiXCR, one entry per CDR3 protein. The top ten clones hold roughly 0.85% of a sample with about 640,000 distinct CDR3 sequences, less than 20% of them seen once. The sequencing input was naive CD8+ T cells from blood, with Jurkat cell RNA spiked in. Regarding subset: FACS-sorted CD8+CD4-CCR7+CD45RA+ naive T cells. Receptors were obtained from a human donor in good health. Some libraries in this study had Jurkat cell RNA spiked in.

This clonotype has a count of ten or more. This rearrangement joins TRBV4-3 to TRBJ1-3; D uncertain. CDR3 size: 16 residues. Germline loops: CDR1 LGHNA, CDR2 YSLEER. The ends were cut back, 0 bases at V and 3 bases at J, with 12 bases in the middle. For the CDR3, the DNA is TGCGCCAGCAGCCAAGATTTCGGGTTTAATGGAAACACCATATATTTT. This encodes CASSQDFGFNGNTIYF.

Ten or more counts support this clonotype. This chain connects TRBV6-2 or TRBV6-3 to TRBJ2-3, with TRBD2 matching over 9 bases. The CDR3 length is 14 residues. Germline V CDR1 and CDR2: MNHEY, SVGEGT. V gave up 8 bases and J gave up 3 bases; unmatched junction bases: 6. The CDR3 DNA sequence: TGTGCCAGCGGGGATCTAGCGGGGACAGATACGCAGTATTTT. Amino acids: CASGDLAGTDTQYF.